The text below deals with one T cell receptor beta chain. The sample is drawn from a study of T cell responses to AZD1222 COVID-19 vaccine. The assay was immunoSEQ multiplex PCR, and TCRdb's table has in-frame clones only and misses some. This table has about 120,000 clones, around 90% appearing once. Germline V gene data show CDR1 as LNHDA and CDR2 as SQIVND (reference sequence). The CDR3 covers 16 residues. The V segment lost 6 bases and the J segment 3 bases; nucleotides outside the gene matches: 7. The TCR originated in an adult who received the MenACWY meningococcal vaccine as a control. The chain recombines TRBV19 with TRBJ1-5; 11 bases fit TRBD1. Sequencing was performed on peripheral blood, taken 28 days after the second dose of the MenACWY control vaccine. CDR3 residues: CASRSVDRGHNQPQHF. The CDR3 region has the DNA TGTGCCAGTAGGTCGGTGGACAGGGGGCACAATCAGCCCCAGCATTTT.